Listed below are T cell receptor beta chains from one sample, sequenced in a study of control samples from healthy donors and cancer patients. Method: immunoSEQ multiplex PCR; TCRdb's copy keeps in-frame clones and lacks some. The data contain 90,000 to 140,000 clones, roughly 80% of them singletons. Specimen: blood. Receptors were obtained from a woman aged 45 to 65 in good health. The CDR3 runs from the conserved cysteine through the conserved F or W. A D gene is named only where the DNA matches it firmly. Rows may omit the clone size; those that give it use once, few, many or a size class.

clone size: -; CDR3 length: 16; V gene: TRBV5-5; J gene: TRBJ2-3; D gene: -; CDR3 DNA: TGTGCCAGCAGCTTTAGTCCCCATCACTCCACAGATACGCAGTATTTT; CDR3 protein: CASSFSPHHSTDTQYF
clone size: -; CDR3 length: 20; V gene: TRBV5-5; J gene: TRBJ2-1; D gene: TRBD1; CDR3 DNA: TGTGCCAGCAGCCCCCTCTTCCGGGACAGGGTTATTGCAGGAGGCAATGAGCAGTTCTTC; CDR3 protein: CASSPLFRDRVIAGGNEQFF
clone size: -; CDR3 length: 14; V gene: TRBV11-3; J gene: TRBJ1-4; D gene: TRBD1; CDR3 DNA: TGTGCCAGCAGCAAAGGACAGGGATATGAAAAACTGTTTTTT; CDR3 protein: CASSKGQGYEKLFF
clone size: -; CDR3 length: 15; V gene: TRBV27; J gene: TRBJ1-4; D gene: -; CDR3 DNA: TGTGCCAGCTTCCCGTCGGGAGCAGGGAGGGGAAAACTGTTTTTT; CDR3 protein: CASFPSGAGRGKLFF
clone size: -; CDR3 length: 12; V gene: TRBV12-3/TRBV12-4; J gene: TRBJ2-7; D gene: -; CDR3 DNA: TGTGCCAGCAGTTCAACCCCGTACGAGCAGTACTTC; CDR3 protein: CASSSTPYEQYF
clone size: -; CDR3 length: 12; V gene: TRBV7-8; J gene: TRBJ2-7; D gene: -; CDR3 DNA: TGTGCCAGCAGCTTAGGGGCCTACGAGCAGTACTTC; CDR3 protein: CASSLGAYEQYF
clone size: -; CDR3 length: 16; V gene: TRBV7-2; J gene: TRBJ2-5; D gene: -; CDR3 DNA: TGTGCCAGCAGCTTATTGGGGGGGGCGGGGCAAGAGACCCAGTACTTC; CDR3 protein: CASSLLGGAGQETQYF
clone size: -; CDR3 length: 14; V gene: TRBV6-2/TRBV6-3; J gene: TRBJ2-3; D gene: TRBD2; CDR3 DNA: TGTGCCAGCAGTTACTCTAGCGGGGGAAGGGGCTCTGTATTT; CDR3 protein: CASSYSSGGRGSVF
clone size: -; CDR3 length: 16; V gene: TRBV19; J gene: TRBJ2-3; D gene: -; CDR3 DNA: TGTGCCAGTAGTGATGGACTTCCGTCTAGCACAGATACGCAGTATTTT; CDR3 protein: CASSDGLPSSTDTQYF
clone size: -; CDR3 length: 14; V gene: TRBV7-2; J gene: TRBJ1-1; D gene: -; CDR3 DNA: TGTGCCAGCAGCTTGGAACAAAGACCGGGTGAAGCTTTCTTT; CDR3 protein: CASSLEQRPGEAFF
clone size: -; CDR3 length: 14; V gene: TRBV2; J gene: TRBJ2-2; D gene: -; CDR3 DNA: TGTGCCAGCAGCACAGGGTGGTACACCGGGGAGCTGTTTTTT; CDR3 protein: CASSTGWYTGELFF
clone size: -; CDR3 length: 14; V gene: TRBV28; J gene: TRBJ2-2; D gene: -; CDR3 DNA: TGTGCCAGCAGTGGCGACGCGAACACCGGGGAGCTGTTTTTT; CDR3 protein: CASSGDANTGELFF
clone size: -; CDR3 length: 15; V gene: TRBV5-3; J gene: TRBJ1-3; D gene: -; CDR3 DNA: TGTGCCAGAAGCTTGGCCAAATCCTCTGGAAACACCATATATTTT; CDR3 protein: CARSLAKSSGNTIYF
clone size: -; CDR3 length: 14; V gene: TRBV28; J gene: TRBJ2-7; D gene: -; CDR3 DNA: TGTGCCACCCGTAACCTACAGGGATCCTACGAGCAGTACTTC; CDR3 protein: CATRNLQGSYEQYF
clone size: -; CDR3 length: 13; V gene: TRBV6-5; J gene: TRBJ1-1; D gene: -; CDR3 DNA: TGTGCCACCTCCCGCAATCCGAACACTGAAGCTTTCTTT; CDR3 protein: CATSRNPNTEAFF
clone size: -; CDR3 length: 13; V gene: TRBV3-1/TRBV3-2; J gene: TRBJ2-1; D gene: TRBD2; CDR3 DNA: TGTGCCAGCAGCCAAGGTCGCGGGGGAGGGCAGTTCTTC; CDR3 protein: CASSQGRGGGQFF
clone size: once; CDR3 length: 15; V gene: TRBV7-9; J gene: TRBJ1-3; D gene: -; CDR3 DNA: TGTGCCAGCAGCTTTACAGGGTTCTCTGGAAACACCATATATTTT; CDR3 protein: CASSFTGFSGNTIYF
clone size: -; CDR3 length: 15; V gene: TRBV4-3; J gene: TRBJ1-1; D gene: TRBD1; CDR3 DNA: TGCGCCAGCAGCAAGACGGACAGGTCTAACACTGAAGCTTTCTTT; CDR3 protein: CASSKTDRSNTEAFF
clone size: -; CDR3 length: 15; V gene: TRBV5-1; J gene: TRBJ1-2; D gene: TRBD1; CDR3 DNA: TGCGCCAGCAGCTTGGAGGGGACAGGGGGCAGAGGCTACACCTTC; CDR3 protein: CASSLEGTGGRGYTF
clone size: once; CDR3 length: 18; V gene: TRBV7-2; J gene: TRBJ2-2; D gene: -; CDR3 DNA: TGTGCCAGCAGCTTCCGGGACTGGGGCTCCGCGAACACCGGGGAGCTGTTTTTT; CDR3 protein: CASSFRDWGSANTGELFF
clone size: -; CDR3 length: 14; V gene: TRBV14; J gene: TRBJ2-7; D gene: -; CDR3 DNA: TGTGCCAGCAGCCTATCGGGGCAGCCCTACGAGCAGTACTTC; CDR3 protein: CASSLSGQPYEQYF
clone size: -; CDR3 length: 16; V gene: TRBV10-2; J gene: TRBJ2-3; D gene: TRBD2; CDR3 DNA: TGCGCCAGCAGTGAGTCACCTAGCGGGTTCACAGATACGCAGTATTTT; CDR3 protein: CASSESPSGFTDTQYF
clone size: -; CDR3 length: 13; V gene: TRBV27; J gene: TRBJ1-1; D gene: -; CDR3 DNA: TGTGCCAGCAGTGATGCAGTGGCCACTGAAGCTTTCTTT; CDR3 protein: CASSDAVATEAFF
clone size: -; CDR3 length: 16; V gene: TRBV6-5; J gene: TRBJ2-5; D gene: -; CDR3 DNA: TGTGCCAGCAGTTACCGATATGGGCAGGTCCAAGAGACCCAGTACTTC; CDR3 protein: CASSYRYGQVQETQYF
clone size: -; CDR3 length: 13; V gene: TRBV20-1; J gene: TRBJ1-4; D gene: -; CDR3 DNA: TGCAGTGCTAGTGAGGGGAGTTATGAAAAACTGTTTTTT; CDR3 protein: CSASEGSYEKLFF
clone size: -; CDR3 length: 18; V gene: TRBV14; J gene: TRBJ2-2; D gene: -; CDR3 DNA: TGTGCCAGCAGCCAAGTTCTGGGTCCTGGCGATAACACCGGGGAGCTGTTTTTT; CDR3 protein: CASSQVLGPGDNTGELFF
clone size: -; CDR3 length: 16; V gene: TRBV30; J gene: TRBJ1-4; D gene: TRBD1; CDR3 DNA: TGTGCCTGGAGTGTACCGGGACAGGGGGCTAATGAAAAACTGTTTTTT; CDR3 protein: CAWSVPGQGANEKLFF
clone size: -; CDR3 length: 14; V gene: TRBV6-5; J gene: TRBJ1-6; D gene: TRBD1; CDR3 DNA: TGTGCCAGCATCGACAGGGTTGAAAATTCACCCCTCCACTTT; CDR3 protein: CASIDRVENSPLHF
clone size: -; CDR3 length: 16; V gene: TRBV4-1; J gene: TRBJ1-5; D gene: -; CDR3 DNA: TGCGCCAGCAGCCCCGTCCACAGTTATAGCAATCAGCCCCAGCATTTT; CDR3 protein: CASSPVHSYSNQPQHF
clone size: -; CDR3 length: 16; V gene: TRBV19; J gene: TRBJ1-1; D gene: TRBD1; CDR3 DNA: TGTGCCAGTAGAGAAATCACAGGGGGGTGGATCACTGAAGCTTTCTTT; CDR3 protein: CASREITGGWITEAFF
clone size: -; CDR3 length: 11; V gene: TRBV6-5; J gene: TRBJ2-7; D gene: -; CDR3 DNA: TGTGCCAGCGACCGGGCCTACGAGCAGTACTTC; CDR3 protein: CASDRAYEQYF
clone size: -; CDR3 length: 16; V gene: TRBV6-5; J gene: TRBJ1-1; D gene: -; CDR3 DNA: TGTGCCAGCAGTTCCTTCGGGCCTACAGGGAACACTGAAGCTTTCTTT; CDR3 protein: CASSSFGPTGNTEAFF
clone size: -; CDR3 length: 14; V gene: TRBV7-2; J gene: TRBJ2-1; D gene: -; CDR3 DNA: TGTGCCAGCAGCTCGGACTGGGGGGACAATGAGCAGTTCTTC; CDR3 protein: CASSSDWGDNEQFF
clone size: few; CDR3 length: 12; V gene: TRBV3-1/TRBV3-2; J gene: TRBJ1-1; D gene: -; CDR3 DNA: TGTGCCAGCAGCCAAGGGGGCCCTGAAGCTTTCTTT; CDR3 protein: CASSQGGPEAFF
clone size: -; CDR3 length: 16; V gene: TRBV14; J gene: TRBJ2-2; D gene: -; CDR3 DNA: TGTGCCAGCAGCCAAATCTCGGTATCCAACACCGGGGAGCTGTTTTTT; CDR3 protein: CASSQISVSNTGELFF
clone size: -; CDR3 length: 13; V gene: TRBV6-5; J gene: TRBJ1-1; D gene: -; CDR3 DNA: TGTGCCAGCAGCTACGTCTGGAACACTGAAGCTTTCTTT; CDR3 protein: CASSYVWNTEAFF
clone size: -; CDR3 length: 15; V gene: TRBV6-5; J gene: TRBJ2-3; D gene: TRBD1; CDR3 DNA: TGTGCCAGCACGCAAGACAGGGGTGACACAGATACGCAGTATTTT; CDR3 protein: CASTQDRGDTDTQYF
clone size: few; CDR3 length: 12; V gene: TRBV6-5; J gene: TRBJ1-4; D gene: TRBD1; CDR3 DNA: TGTGCCAGCGTACAGGGGAATGAAAAACTGTTTTTT; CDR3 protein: CASVQGNEKLFF
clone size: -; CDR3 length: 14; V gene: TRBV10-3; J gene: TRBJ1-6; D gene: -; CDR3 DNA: TGTGCCATCAGTGGTGGGGAGCTTAATTCACCCCTCCACTTT; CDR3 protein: CAISGGELNSPLHF
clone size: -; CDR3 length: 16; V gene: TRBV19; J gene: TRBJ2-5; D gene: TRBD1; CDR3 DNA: TGTGCCAGTAGTTCCCTCCGGGACAGGGGAGGCGAGACCCAGTACTTC; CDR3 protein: CASSSLRDRGGETQYF
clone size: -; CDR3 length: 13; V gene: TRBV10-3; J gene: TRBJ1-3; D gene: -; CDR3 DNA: TGTGCCATCGGGAGCTACTCTGGAAACACCATATATTTT; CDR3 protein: CAIGSYSGNTIYF
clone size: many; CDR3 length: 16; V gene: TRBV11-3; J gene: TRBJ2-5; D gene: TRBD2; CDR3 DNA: TGTGCCAGCAGCACCCGGACTAGCGGGTTCCAAGAGACCCAGTACTTC; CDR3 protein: CASSTRTSGFQETQYF
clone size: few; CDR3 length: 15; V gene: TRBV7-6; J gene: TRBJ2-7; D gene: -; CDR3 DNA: TGTGCCAGCAGCTTCTCCCCGGGGGGCGTCTACGAGCAGTACTTC; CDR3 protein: CASSFSPGGVYEQYF
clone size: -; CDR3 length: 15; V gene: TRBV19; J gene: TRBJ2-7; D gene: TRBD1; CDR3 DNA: TGTGCCAGTAGTACCGGACAGGGAGTAATGGGCGAGCAGTACTTC; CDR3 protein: CASSTGQGVMGEQYF
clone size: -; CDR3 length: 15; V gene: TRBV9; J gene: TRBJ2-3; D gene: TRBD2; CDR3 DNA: TGTGCCAGCAGCGTAGTGGCGGGGGGCACAGATACGCAGTATTTT; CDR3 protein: CASSVVAGGTDTQYF
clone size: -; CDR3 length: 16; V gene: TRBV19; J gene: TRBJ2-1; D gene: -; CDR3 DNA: TGTGCCAGTAGTATAGGGGCGGGAAACCTTCGTAGCGAGCAGTTCTTC; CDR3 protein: CASSIGAGNLRSEQFF
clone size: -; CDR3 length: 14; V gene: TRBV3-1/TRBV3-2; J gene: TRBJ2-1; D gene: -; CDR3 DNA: TGTGCCAGCAGCCAAGAGAACAGAAACAATGAGCAGTTCTTC; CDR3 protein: CASSQENRNNEQFF
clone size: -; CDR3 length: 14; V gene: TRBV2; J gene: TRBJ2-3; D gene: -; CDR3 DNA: TGTGCCAGCAGTGAAGGGCTAGGTGCAGATACGCAGTATTTT; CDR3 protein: CASSEGLGADTQYF
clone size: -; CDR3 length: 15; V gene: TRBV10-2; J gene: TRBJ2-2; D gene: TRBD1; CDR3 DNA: TGCGCCAGCAGTGAGTCCGGGACAGGGATCGGGGAGCTGTTTTTT; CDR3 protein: CASSESGTGIGELFF
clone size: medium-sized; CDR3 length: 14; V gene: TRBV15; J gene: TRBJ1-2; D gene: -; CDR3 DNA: TGTGCCACCAGGACAGGTGCCGATCCCTATGGCTACACCTTC; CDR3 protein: CATRTGADPYGYTF
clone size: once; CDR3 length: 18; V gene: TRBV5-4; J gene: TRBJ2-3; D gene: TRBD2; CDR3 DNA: TGTGCCAGCAGCTGGGCTAGCGGGGGGGCCTGGGGCACAGATACGCAGTATTTT; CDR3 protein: CASSWASGGAWGTDTQYF
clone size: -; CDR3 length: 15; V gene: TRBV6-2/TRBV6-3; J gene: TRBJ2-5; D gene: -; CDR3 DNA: TGTGCCAGCAGTACCCTTGGGGGGATTGGAGAGACCCAGTACTTC; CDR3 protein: CASSTLGGIGETQYF
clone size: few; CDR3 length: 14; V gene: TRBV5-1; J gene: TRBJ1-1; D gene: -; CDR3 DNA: TGCGCCAGCAGCTTGGCCAGCGCGAACACTGAAGCTTTCTTT; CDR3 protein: CASSLASANTEAFF